This T cell receptor beta chain originates from a study of blood T cell repertoires in COVID-19. Turning to the study itself: The United States, Italy and Spain were the sources of the acute and convalescent COVID-19 samples. PBMCs, B-cell-depleted T cells, or T cells provided the cDNA or gDNA that made up the material.

Original processing methods: It was from reference gene primer amplification that nucleated cell counts were estimated. Sequenced by immunoSEQ multiplex PCR; TCRdb stores in-frame clones only, minus some. V and J calls and clone size are given by that table; D and trimming were obtained from the DNA. Of some 260,000 clones listed, around 88% are singletons. This receptor was identified in a man at least 80 years old with acute or convalescent COVID-19. The source material was peripheral blood.

CDR3 sequence: CATIGTQGGNQPQHF. The CDR3 coding sequence is TGTGCCACCATTGGGACTCAGGGAGGCAATCAGCCCCAGCATTTT. V usage is TRBV19 and J usage is TRBJ1-5, with TRBD1 as a possible D gene (5 bases). V lost 10 bases to trimming and J lost 2 bases, with 18 bases between them. The CDR3 has 15 residues. The germline V gene has CDR1 LNHDA and CDR2 SQIVND (reference sequence).